This T cell receptor beta chain was identified during a study of HIV-infected patients and healthy controls. Background on the study: After three months of therapy, CD4 counts rose modestly but significantly in 14 of 16 patients.

Alpha and beta constant-region primers primed reverse transcription of about 500 ng RNA. Separate chain-specific third strand synthesis with multiplexing indices produced the alpha and beta libraries. TCRdb independently ran MiXCR on the 5' RACE reads; one entry per CDR3 protein. The sample includes 2,100 or so distinct CDR3 sequences, about 15% of them seen just once. Regarding the study as a whole: Size-matching overweighted rare events from HIV-infected data when comparing patients with controls. Around twelve weeks of therapy was arguably too brief to observe immune reconstitution in treated samples.

This clonotype occurred a few times. As yet, its antigen is unknown. Antiretroviral therapy had run roughly three months, about 14 weeks, before follow-up blood collection. No cell fractionation was done, so the repertoire covers all unsorted peripheral blood T cells. This CDR3 spans 14 amino acids. V lost 2 bases and J lost 2, with 8 bases in between. Germline V gene data show CDR1 as SGHTA and CDR2 as FQGTGA. The specimen was blood, collected during antiretroviral therapy. The chain employs TRBV7-3 and TRBJ2-3, with D perhaps matching TRBD1 (5 bases). The sequence derives from an adult with HIV infection. Written as DNA, the CDR3 is TGTGCCAGCAGCTTAGAACAGGCCACAGATACGCAGTATTTT. Amino acid sequence: CASSLEQATDTQYF.